The 9 T cell receptor beta chains presented below share a single source sample, sequenced in a study of shared clonotypes between healthy human individuals. CD45RO negativity and positive selection for CCR7 defined naive CD8 cells, a population that excluded terminally differentiated effector memory CD45RA+ cells. Measured with immunoSEQ multiplex PCR; TCRdb has only the in-frame clones, and not every one. The data show millions of clones, roughly 95% seen once. Sequencing was carried out using naive CD8+ T cells sorted from blood. The receptors come from a man aged 18 to 29 in good health.

This clone appeared a single time. The sample contains more than one DNA sequence encoding this CDR3. The chain uses TRBV27 and TRBJ1-5, with no clear D. The CDR3 is made up of 13 amino acids. V lost 2 bases, J lost 5 bases, and 7 bases lay in between. Germline CDR1 reads MNHEY; CDR2 reads SMNVEV (reference sequence). In DNA, the CDR3 is TGTGCCAGCAGTTTAGGTGGGCATCAGCCCCAGCATTTT. It specifies CASSLGGHQPQHF.

This sequence joins TRBV6-1 and TRBJ2-5; D possibly corresponds to TRBD2 (5 bases). The CDR3 length is 14 residues. V was cut by 2 bases and J by 2 bases, with 9 bases left in between. Germline loops: CDR1 MNHNS, CDR2 SASEGT. In DNA, the CDR3 is TGTGCCAGCAGTGAATTAGCGACTCAAGAGACCCAGTACTTC. Amino acid sequence: CASSELATQETQYF.

The chain carries TRBV6-5 and TRBJ2-1; 13 bases map to TRBD2. CDR3 length equals 16 residues. Germline V CDR1 and CDR2: MNHEY, SVGAGI. Losses at the gene ends were 2 bases for V and 8 bases for J; bases not matched to a gene: 6. CDR3 in DNA: TGTGCCAGCAGTTACATACTAGCGGGGGGGCCTGATGAGCAGTTCTTC. This codes for CASSYILAGGPDEQFF.

The rearrangement links TRBV27 to TRBJ1-2; tentative D call: TRBD1 (5 bases). The CDR3 length is 14 residues. V was pared by 5 bases and J by 5 bases, with 15 bases between. Germline CDR1 is MNHEY and CDR2 is SMNVEV (reference sequence). In nucleotides, the CDR3 is TGTGCCAGCAGTCCCCAATCCGGGGCTTATGGCTACACCTTC. Its translation is CASSPQSGAYGYTF.

The count of this clone is one. This chain connects TRBV2 to TRBJ1-5; D ambiguous. The V end was cut by 7 bases, the J end by 2 bases, with 12 bases between. The CDR3 covers 14 residues. Germline V gene lookup returns CDR1 SNHLY and CDR2 FYNNEI. In DNA form, the CDR3 reads TGTGCCAGCACCTCCGTGGAGGGCAATCAGCCCCAGCATTTT. It yields the protein CASTSVEGNQPQHF.

V and J are TRBV13 and TRBJ2-7; no firm D call. Germline values: CDR1 PRHDT, CDR2 FYEKMQ (reference sequence). CDR3 size: 14 residues. Trimming took 5 bases from V and 4 from J, leaving 15 bases between them. In DNA, the CDR3 is TGTGCCAGCAGCCTAGAAACGGTTGGGTACGAGCAGTACTTC. This translates into CASSLETVGYEQYF. The variable domain in full, completed from reference TRBV13 and TRBJ2-7, reads AAGVIQSPRHLIKEKRETATLKCYPIPRHDTVYWYQQGPGQDPQFLISFYEKMQSDKGSIPDRFSAQQFSDYHSELNMSSLELGDSALYFCASSLETVGYEQYFGPGTRLTVT.

The chain uses TRBV7-9 and TRBJ2-2; TRBD2 might be the D (6 bases). The CDR3 spans 14 residues. V was clipped by 5 bases and J by 6 bases, with 13 bases between them. Per germline, CDR1 SEHNR and CDR2 FQNEAQ (reference sequence). CDR3 bases: TGTGCCAGCAGCGCCACTAGACTAGCCGGGGAGCTGTTTTTT. Amino acids: CASSATRLAGELFF.

The V call is TRBV5-1, the J call TRBJ2-1; 13 nucleotides agree with TRBD2. Germline CDR1 SGHRS, CDR2 YFSETQ. This CDR3 comprises 18 residues. Trimming at V came to 4 bases and at J to 4 bases, leaving 11 bases not matched to a gene. CDR3 sequence reads: CASSPWTSGRTAYNEQFF. CDR3 nucleotides: TGCGCCAGCAGCCCATGGACTAGCGGGAGAACGGCTTACAATGAGCAGTTCTTC.

This clone was recorded once. The chain uses TRBV4-2 and TRBJ2-3; weak D call: TRBD2 (5 bases). The germline V and J ends were trimmed by 1 base and 0 bases, with 17 bases remaining between them. In germline, CDR1 is LGHNA, CDR2 YNFKEQ. The CDR3 covers 18 residues. The CDR3 nucleotides are TGTGCCAGCAGCCAAGTTGTGATGAAGCGCGGGAGCACAGATACGCAGTATTTT. As protein: CASSQVVMKRGSTDTQYF.